This T cell receptor beta chain comes out of a study of CD8+CD57+ T cells in acquired aplastic anemia. About the study: Sorted CD4+ and CD8+ cell DNA averaged roughly 3.2 ug. General study findings and limits: Under 35 was the count of CD8+ CDR3 sequences that patients shared with controls.

V dropped 1 base and J dropped 0 bases, with 12 bases sitting between them. Germline CDR1 and CDR2: ENHRY and SYGVKD. The CDR3 runs 16 residues. Comments on this clonotype: Its antigen is unknown.

Investigators profiled TCR beta VDJ and CDR3 from genomic DNA template. TCRdb passed the reads through MiXCR, listing each CDR3 protein once. The sample carries about 130,000 distinct CDR3 sequences, 48% recorded once. The rearrangement joins TRBV10-3 to TRBJ1-2, with D perhaps matching TRBD1 (6 bases). Sequenced sample: sorted CD4+, CD8+, or CD8+CD57+ T cells (not recorded which) from PBMCs. The TCR was taken from a human donor in good health, serving as a control. Written as DNA, the CDR3 is TGTGCCATCAGTGAGTTCGCAGGGGAGTCTAACTATGGCTACACCTTC. Translation gives CAISEFAGESNYGYTF.